The entry that follows covers one T cell receptor beta chain sequence. What it binds is not known. This specimen belongs to a study of response to subunit inactivated influenza vaccine. V shed 1 base and J 2 bases; nucleotides not matched to a gene: 5. CDR1 MGHRA and CDR2 YSYEKL come from the germline V gene. This CDR3 region has 15 residues. Findings of the study overall: Authors proposed each seasonal influenza vaccination draws in few new T cells.

TCRdb reprocessed the RT-PCR reads via MiXCR and lists one record per CDR3 protein. The data hold about 530,000 distinct CDR3 sequences, with roughly 13% observed a single time. This receptor was identified in a man in his forties or fifties who received an inactivated influenza vaccine. The sample consisted of PBMCs from blood, taken about 40 days after vaccination. V gene TRBV4-1 combines with J gene TRBJ2-7, with TRBD2 matching 7 bases. The CDR3 protein is CASSQGQAGTYEQYF. The CDR3 DNA reads TGCGCCAGCAGCCAAGGGCAAGCGGGAACCTACGAGCAGTACTTC.